The 30 T cell receptor beta chains below were found in one sample sequenced in a study of cytomegalovirus exposure and HLA in healthy donors. This table comes from immunoSEQ multiplex PCR, and its TCRdb copy is limited to in-frame clones, with some not included. The data show about 92,000 clones, with around 93% seen just once and around 1.1% held by the top ten. Sequencing was done on a sample of PBMCs. These receptors were obtained from a woman aged 25 to 39 in good health and CMV-seropositive.

The chain links TRBV5-4 to TRBJ2-7, with TRBD2 identical over 8 bases. Germline CDR1 and CDR2: SGHNT and YYREEE (reference sequence). The CDR3 runs to 16 residues. J gave up 5 bases and V 3 bases, and 13 bases lay outside the gene matches. The CDR3 nucleotides are TGTGCCAGCAGCTGGCGGGCAGCGGGAGCCTCAGACGAGCAGTACTTC. This gives the protein CASSWRAAGASDEQYF. The variable domain in full, completed from reference TRBV5-4 and TRBJ2-7, reads ETGVTQSPTHLIKTRGQQVTLRCSSQSGHNTVSWYQQALGQGPQFIFQYYREEENGRGNFPPRFSGLQFPNYSSELNVNALELDDSALYLCASSWRAAGASDEQYFGPGTRLTVT.

The count of this clone is one. The chain uses TRBV20-1 and TRBJ2-4; D is unclear. Germline V gene lookup returns CDR1 DFQATT and CDR2 SNEGSKA (reference sequence). Trimming took 2 bases from V and 7 from J, leaving 6 bases between them. The CDR3 is made up of 11 amino acids. The CDR3 is CSARRFNIQYF. In DNA form, the CDR3 reads TGCAGTGCTAGACGGTTTAACATTCAGTACTTC.

The V call is TRBV2, the J call TRBJ1-4; 9 positions agree with TRBD1. The trim removed 8 bases at V and 5 bases at J, leaving 3 bases unmatched. This CDR3 contains 13 residues. Germline V gene lookup returns CDR1 SNHLY and CDR2 FYNNEI. For the CDR3, the DNA is TGTGCCAGCCTGGGACAGGGAAATGAAAAACTGTTTTTT. It codes for CASLGQGNEKLFF.

This clone has only a few counts. The chain links TRBV10-3 to TRBJ2-7, with D possibly matching TRBD1 (6 bases). CDR1 and CDR2 from the germline V gene are ENHRY and SYGVKD. The CDR3 consists of 14 residues. V was shortened by 3 bases and J by 3 bases, with 12 bases between the two germline ends. CDR3 sequence: CAISDVDRIYEQYF. CDR3 nucleotide sequence: TGTGCCATCAGTGACGTGGACAGAATCTACGAGCAGTACTTC.

The chain is built from TRBV9 and TRBJ2-5; 7 bases are a match to TRBD1. Unmatched junction bases numbered 6, after V lost 2 bases and J lost 2 bases. CDR1 is SGDLS and CDR2 is YYNGEE in the germline V gene. CDR3 size: 15 residues. DNA of the CDR3: TGTGCCAGCAGCGTTTACACAGGGGAACAAGAGACCCAGTACTTC. This codes for CASSVYTGEQETQYF. Complete variable domain (other parts from reference TRBV9 and TRBJ2-5): DSGVTQTPKHLITATGQRVTLRCSPRSGDLSVYWYQQSLDQGLQFLIQYYNGEERAKGNILERFSAQQFPDLHSELNLSSLELGDSALYFCASSVYTGEQETQYFGPGTRLLVL.

This chain connects TRBV30 to TRBJ1-1; D may be TRBD1 (6 bases). This CDR3 spans 12 amino acids. Germline V lookup: CDR1 GTSNPN, CDR2 SVGIG (reference sequence). The V and J ends lost 7 bases and 4 bases respectively, with 13 bases between them. Here the CDR3 reads CALNRVGTEAFF. The CDR3 DNA reads as TGTGCCTTAAACAGGGTTGGCACTGAAGCTTTCTTT. Full variable domain (remainder filled in from reference TRBV30 and TRBJ1-1): SQTIHQWPATLVQPVGSPLSLECTVEGTSNPNLYWYRQAAGRGLQLLFYSVGIGQISSEVPQNLSASRPQDRQFILSSKKLLLSDSGFYLCALNRVGTEAFFGQGTRLTVV.

This sequence joins TRBV18 and TRBJ2-7, with 12 bases lining up with TRBD1. The CDR3 consists of 14 residues. After removal of 3 bases from V and 4 bases from J, the junction contained 1 base not matched to a gene. Germline values: CDR1 KGHSH, CDR2 LQKENI. This CDR3 reads CASSPGQGAYEQYF. The CDR3 region has the DNA TGTGCCAGCTCACCGGGACAGGGGGCTTACGAGCAGTACTTC.

This chain connects TRBV11-2 to TRBJ1-2, with unresolved D. Germline CDR1 and CDR2: SGHAT and FQNNGV. V lost 1 base to trimming and J lost 6 bases, with 18 bases between them. The CDR3 runs 16 residues. The CDR3 sequence is CASSLARARFSDGYTF. DNA of the CDR3: TGTGCCAGCAGCTTAGCCCGAGCTCGGTTTTCGGATGGCTACACCTTC.

The chain links TRBV6-5 to TRBJ2-2; TRBD2 aligns across 8 bases. In germline, CDR1 is MNHEY, CDR2 SVGAGI. The CDR3 contains 15 residues. The junction had 6 bases not matched to a gene; V was cut back by 2 bases and J by 7 bases. CDR3 nucleotides: TGTGCCAGCAGTTACGGGGGTAGCGGGGACGGGGAGCTGTTTTTT. This translates into CASSYGGSGDGELFF.

The chain employs TRBV9 and TRBJ2-2, with 9 bases identical to TRBD1. CDR3 length equals 18 residues. Losses at the gene ends were 3 bases for V and 3 bases for J; bases not matched to a gene: 12. Per germline, CDR1 SGDLS and CDR2 YYNGEE. The CDR3 nucleotides are TGTGCCAGCAGCGCCGGGGCCCGGACAGGGGACTACACCGGGGAGCTGTTTTTT. Translated: CASSAGARTGDYTGELFF.

The V and J genes are TRBV29-1 and TRBJ2-3; tentative D call: TRBD2 (6 bases). Germline-derived CDR1 and CDR2 are SQVTM and ANQGSEA. Between the trimmed V and J ends, which lost 6 bases and 3 bases, there was a span of 13 bases. The CDR3 is made up of 13 amino acids. The DNA of the CDR3 is TGCAGCGTAGCAGCTAGCGTGACAGATACGCAGTATTTT. Amino acid sequence: CSVAASVTDTQYF.

J is TRBJ1-1 and V is TRBV27; 7 nucleotides agree with TRBD1. The CDR3 has 17 residues. Trimming removed 2 bases from V and 0 bases from J; junction bases left unmatched: 9. Germline V gene lookup returns CDR1 MNHEY and CDR2 SMNVEV (reference sequence). For the CDR3, the DNA is TGTGCCAGCAGTTTAGTCGCAGGGGGTCTAATGAACACTGAAGCTTTCTTT. This gives the protein CASSLVAGGLMNTEAFF.

V gene TRBV30 combines with J gene TRBJ2-5; D possibly corresponds to TRBD2 (5 bases). V lost 7 bases to trimming and J lost 1 base, with 19 bases between them. Germline values: CDR1 GTSNPN, CDR2 SVGIG (reference sequence). This CDR3 comprises 15 residues. CDR3 coding DNA: TGTGCCTTACAATTTCGGACGGGGATCCAAGAGACCCAGTACTTC. Translated: CALQFRTGIQETQYF.

The chain links TRBV11-2 to TRBJ1-1, with TRBD1 matching 7 bases. With 1 base clipped from V and 1 base from J, the junction kept 3 bases outside the gene matches. The length of the CDR3 is 15 residues. CDR1 and CDR2 (germline): SGHAT, FQNNGV. DNA of the CDR3: TGTGCCAGCAGCTTAGTTAGACAGGGGAACACTGAAGCTTTCTTT. Translated, it gives CASSLVRQGNTEAFF.

V is TRBV7-9 and J is TRBJ1-3, with 11 bases aligning to TRBD1. V was clipped by 6 bases and J by 2 bases; unmatched bases: 3. Germline-derived CDR1 and CDR2 are SEHNR and FQNEAQ (reference sequence). The CDR3 loop spans 15 amino acids. As DNA, the CDR3 is TGTGCCAGCAGTCCGGGACAGGGGGCTGGAAACACCATATATTTT. This translates into CASSPGQGAGNTIYF.

The V call is TRBV5-6, the J call TRBJ2-1; TRBD2 matches 9 bases. This CDR3 spans 14 amino acids. Germline assignment: CDR1 SGHDT and CDR2 YYEEEE. Trimming removed 2 bases from V and 4 bases from J; junction bases left unmatched: 1. The chain's CDR3 is CASSFLAGYNEQFF. The CDR3 bases are TGTGCCAGCAGCTTTCTAGCGGGGTACAATGAGCAGTTCTTC.

The chain recombines TRBV30 with TRBJ1-1; tentative D call: TRBD1 (6 bases). V lost 2 bases, J lost 3 bases, and 10 bases lay in between. Looked up from germline, CDR1 is GTSNPN and CDR2 is SVGIG (reference sequence). The CDR3 is made up of 13 amino acids. CDR3 sequence (DNA): TGTGCCTGGAGTCACAGGGTGGACACTGAAGCTTTCTTT. Protein: CAWSHRVDTEAFF.

The chain couples TRBV4-3 to TRBJ2-3, with 7 positions matching TRBD2. Germline lookup yields CDR1 LGHNA and CDR2 YSLEER. Losses at the gene ends were 0 bases for V and 2 bases for J; bases not matched to a gene: 5. The CDR3 length is 16 residues. The CDR3 sequence is CASSQDSSGLTDTQYF. The CDR3 DNA is TGCGCCAGCAGCCAAGATTCTAGCGGTCTCACAGATACGCAGTATTTT.

The chain links TRBV7-9 to TRBJ2-7, with D maybe TRBD1 (5 bases). The ends were cut back, 0 bases at V and 4 bases at J, with 13 bases in the middle. The CDR3 sequence is 15 residues long. Germline V gene sequence: CDR1 SEHNR, CDR2 FQNEAQ (reference sequence). The CDR3: CASSLAGQGLYEQYF. CDR3 DNA: TGTGCCAGCAGCTTAGCCGGCCAGGGATTGTACGAGCAGTACTTC.

This chain uses TRBV6-5 with TRBJ1-2, with 9 bases that match TRBD1. Trimming cost V 5 bases and J 9 bases; bases outside gene matches: 4. The CDR3 is made up of 12 amino acids. Per the germline V gene, CDR1 is MNHEY and CDR2 is SVGAGI. CDR3 region: CASSRQGGRYTF. DNA of the CDR3: TGTGCCAGCAGTCGACAGGGGGGACGCTACACCTTC.

The J gene is TRBJ2-7, the V gene TRBV30, with D possibly TRBD2 on 5 matching bases. The CDR3 spans 15 residues. V dropped 1 base and J dropped 6 bases, with 19 bases sitting between them. CDR1 GTSNPN and CDR2 SVGIG come from the germline V gene (reference sequence). The CDR3 reads CAWSELGIETAEQYF. The CDR3, as DNA: TGTGCCTGGAGTGAACTAGGGATTGAGACCGCCGAGCAGTACTTC. Combining the CDR3 with reference TRBV30 and TRBJ2-7 gives the whole variable domain SQTIHQWPATLVQPVGSPLSLECTVEGTSNPNLYWYRQAAGRGLQLLFYSVGIGQISSEVPQNLSASRPQDRQFILSSKKLLLSDSGFYLCAWSELGIETAEQYFGPGTRLTVT.

This clone was seen only once. The V and J genes are TRBV2 and TRBJ1-4; TRBD1 matches at 10 bases. Trimming took 8 bases from V and 5 from J; bases not matched to a gene: 2. This CDR3 is 13 amino acids long. From germline, CDR1 is SNHLY and CDR2 FYNNEI. The CDR3 nucleotides read TGTGCCAGCGGGGACAGGGGAAATGAAAAACTGTTTTTT. Its protein is CASGDRGNEKLFF.

J is TRBJ2-3 and V is TRBV2, with 11 bases matching TRBD2. V shed 5 bases, J shed 0 bases, and the junction held 7 bases outside the gene matches. Germline CDR1 and CDR2: SNHLY and FYNNEI. The CDR3 spans 17 residues. CDR3 residues: CASSTRTSGPSTDTQYF. CDR3 DNA: TGTGCCAGCAGTACTAGGACTAGCGGGCCTAGCACAGATACGCAGTATTTT.

This clone appeared a single time. This chain joins TRBV10-3 and TRBJ2-1, with a tentative D call TRBD2 (6 bases). V was shortened by 6 bases and J by 8 bases, with 20 bases between the two germline ends. CDR1 ENHRY and CDR2 SYGVKD come from the germline V gene. The CDR3 is 15 amino acids. The CDR3: CAISKWGEEADEQFF. The CDR3 DNA is TGTGCCATCAGCAAGTGGGGGGAGGAGGCCGATGAGCAGTTCTTC.

This clone was observed once. The CDR3 DNA reads as TGTGCCAGCAGTACCATGGGCCATTACGAGCAGTACTTC. Translating it yields CASSTMGHYEQYF. V and J are TRBV2 and TRBJ2-7; D gene uncertain. V lost 5 bases and J lost 4, with 12 bases in between. Germline-derived CDR1 and CDR2 are SNHLY and FYNNEI. The CDR3 consists of 13 residues.

This sequence joins TRBV10-3 and TRBJ2-7; TRBD2 aligns across 10 bases. Trimming removed 2 bases from V and 4 bases from J; junction bases left unmatched: 5. The germline CDR1 and CDR2 sequences are ENHRY and SYGVKD. The CDR3 contains 15 residues. The CDR3 DNA follows: TGTGCCATCAGTGAGCGTAGCGGGAGGAGGTACGAGCAGTACTTC. It encodes CAISERSGRRYEQYF.

The genes are TRBV4-3 and TRBJ1-5; TRBD1 agrees at 7 bases. From germline, CDR1 is LGHNA and CDR2 YSLEER. The CDR3 runs 15 residues. V lost 4 bases and J lost 0; bases outside the gene matches: 3. In DNA form, the CDR3 reads TGCGCCAGCAGCCCGGGACAGTATAGCAATCAGCCCCAGCATTTT. Translation: CASSPGQYSNQPQHF.

The rearrangement links TRBV10-3 to TRBJ2-2, with 13 bases that match TRBD2. This CDR3 is built from 16 residues. CDR1 and CDR2 from the germline V gene are ENHRY and SYGVKD. The ends lost 10 bases at V and 5 bases at J; junction bases unmatched: 10. The CDR3 nucleotides read TGTGCCACAACGGATGGACTAGCGGGAGTTACCGGGGAGCTGTTTTTT. Residues: CATTDGLAGVTGELFF.

The chain uses TRBV20-1 and TRBJ2-5; D is perhaps TRBD2 (6 bases). Germline-derived CDR1 and CDR2 are DFQATT and SNEGSKA (reference sequence). The CDR3 length is 10 residues. Trimming shortened V by 6 bases and J by 4 bases, and 6 bases separated the two germline ends. In DNA, the CDR3 is TGCAGTGCGGGGGGAGAGACCCAGTACTTC. It is translated as CSAGGETQYF.

This chain joins TRBV6-1 and TRBJ2-1; TRBD1 might be the D (5 bases). The germline gives CDR1 MNHNS, CDR2 SASEGT. This CDR3 has 14 residues. V lost 6 bases to trimming and J lost 2 bases, with 11 bases between them. CDR3 nucleotide sequence: TGTGCCAGCAGATCTAGGGGAACCTACAATGAGCAGTTCTTC. This sequence encodes CASRSRGTYNEQFF.